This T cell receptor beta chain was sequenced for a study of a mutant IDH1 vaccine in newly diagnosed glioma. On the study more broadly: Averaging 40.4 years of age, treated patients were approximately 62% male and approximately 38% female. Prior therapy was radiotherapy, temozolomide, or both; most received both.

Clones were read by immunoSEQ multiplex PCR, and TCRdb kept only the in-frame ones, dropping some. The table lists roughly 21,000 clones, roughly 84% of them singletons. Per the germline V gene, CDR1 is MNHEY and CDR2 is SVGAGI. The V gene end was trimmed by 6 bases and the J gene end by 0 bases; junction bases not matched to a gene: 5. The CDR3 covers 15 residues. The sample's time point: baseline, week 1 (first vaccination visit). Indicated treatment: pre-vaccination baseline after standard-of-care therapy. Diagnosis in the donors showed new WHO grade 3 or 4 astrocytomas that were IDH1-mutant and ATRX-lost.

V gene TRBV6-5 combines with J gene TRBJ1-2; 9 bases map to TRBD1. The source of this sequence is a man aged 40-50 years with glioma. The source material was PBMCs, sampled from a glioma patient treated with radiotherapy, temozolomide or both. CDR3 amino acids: CASSRQGESNYGYTF. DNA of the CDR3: TGTGCCAGCAGCCGACAGGGGGAGTCTAACTATGGCTACACCTTC.